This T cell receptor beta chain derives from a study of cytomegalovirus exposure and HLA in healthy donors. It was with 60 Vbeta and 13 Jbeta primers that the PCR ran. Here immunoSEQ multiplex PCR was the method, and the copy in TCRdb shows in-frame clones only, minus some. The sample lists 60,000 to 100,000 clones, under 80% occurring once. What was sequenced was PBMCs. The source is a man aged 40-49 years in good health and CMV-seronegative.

In nucleotides, the CDR3 is TGTGCCAGCAGTGAACGGTACAGCTCTAATGAAAAACTGTTTTTT. This codes for CASSERYSSNEKLFF. This chain links TRBV6-1 with TRBJ1-4; D uncertain. This CDR3 contains 15 residues. Trimming pared 2 bases from V and 3 bases from J, leaving 10 bases between. Germline CDR1 is MNHNS and CDR2 is SASEGT.